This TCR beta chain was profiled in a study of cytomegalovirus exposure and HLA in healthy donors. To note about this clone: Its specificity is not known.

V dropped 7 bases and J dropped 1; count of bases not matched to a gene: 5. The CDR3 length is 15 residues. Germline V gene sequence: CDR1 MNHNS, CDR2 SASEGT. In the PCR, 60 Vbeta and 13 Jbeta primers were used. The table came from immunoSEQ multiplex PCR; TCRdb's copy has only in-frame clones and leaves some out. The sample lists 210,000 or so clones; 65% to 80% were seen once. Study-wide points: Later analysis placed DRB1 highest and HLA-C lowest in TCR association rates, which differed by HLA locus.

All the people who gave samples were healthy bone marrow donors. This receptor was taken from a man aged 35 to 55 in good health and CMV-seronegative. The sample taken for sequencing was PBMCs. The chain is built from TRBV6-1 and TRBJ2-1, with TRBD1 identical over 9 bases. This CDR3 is CASNQGQGSYNEQFF. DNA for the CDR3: TGTGCCAGCAACCAGGGACAGGGATCCTACAATGAGCAGTTCTTC.